This T cell receptor (beta chain) was profiled in a study of cytomegalovirus exposure and HLA in healthy donors (dated by TCRdb to the late 2010s). In terms of the full investigation: A later analysis indicated that the 90 to 150 validation repertoires were generated on the platform also employed for the 670 or so repertoires of the first cohort. To predict cytomegalovirus infection status, the study combined high-throughput TCR immunosequencing, statistical association of individual TCRs with disease status, and machine learning. Besides the first cohort of around 670 subjects, a separate validation cohort made up of roughly 120 different subjects was used. The study aimed to test whether signatures of past pathogen exposure could be identified by cataloging public T cell receptors. Study-wide conclusions, independent of this receptor: Cytomegalovirus status was reported to be diagnosed by the classifier with high specificity and sensitivity in both the original and validation cohorts. Three of the identified cytomegalovirus-associated TCR beta chains were confirmed in vitro to be specific for cytomegalovirus antigens. A later analysis lacked HLA typing for the validation cohort, so it scored co-occurrence in that cohort across all 120 or so repertoires. While some public TCRs were present in many individuals, most TCR sequences turned up only very rarely across donors. A later analysis found that TCRs clustered in the first cohort also tended to co-occur in the roughly 120 validation repertoires, with about 94% of cluster scores above 0. A total of 164 TCR beta chains were listed by the study as associated with cytomegalovirus. It was suggested by the authors that the approach could potentially be generalized to other disease states and immunological phenotypes.

Donors formed part of the validation cohort, which comprised over a hundred subjects and was distinct from the first cohort of under 850 subjects. The protocol used for the library was the immunoSEQ multiplex PCR assay. As for how the authors treated the data: A statistical classification framework was developed to diagnose cytomegalovirus status using the catalog of TCR beta chain sequences. What TCRdb holds here is the immuneACCESS table cut down to in-frame rearrangements. Part of the clones is not present; checked against another copy, under half of the missing clones reflect an unresolved V gene, and the others are unexplained. That table is the source of V, J and clone size, and D and trimming were worked out from the DNA. In this sample the table shows under 95,000 clones, 94% of which occur a single time. Approximately 3.4% of the sample lies in the top ten. For CDR1 and CDR2, the germline V gene lists SNHLY and FYNNEI. CDR3 length: 15 amino acids, cysteine to phenylalanine. Solely the CDR3 DNA is kept, with 45 bases framed from the first base. The V and J ends are trimmed by 3 bases and 3 bases, leaving 15 bases between them.

Regarding this clone: What this receptor recognizes is not known. Per-base qualities were not stored, and no clone one base away is much larger.

The sequence derives from a woman aged 18 to 35 in good health and CMV-seropositive. The sequenced sample consisted of PBMCs. The chain is encoded by TRBV2 joined to TRBJ2-7, with TRBD2 perhaps the D gene, on 6 matching bases. The DNA sequence is TGTGCCAGCAGTGACTTGGGACTGTCAAACTACGAGCAGTACTTC. It encodes CASSDLGLSNYEQYF.